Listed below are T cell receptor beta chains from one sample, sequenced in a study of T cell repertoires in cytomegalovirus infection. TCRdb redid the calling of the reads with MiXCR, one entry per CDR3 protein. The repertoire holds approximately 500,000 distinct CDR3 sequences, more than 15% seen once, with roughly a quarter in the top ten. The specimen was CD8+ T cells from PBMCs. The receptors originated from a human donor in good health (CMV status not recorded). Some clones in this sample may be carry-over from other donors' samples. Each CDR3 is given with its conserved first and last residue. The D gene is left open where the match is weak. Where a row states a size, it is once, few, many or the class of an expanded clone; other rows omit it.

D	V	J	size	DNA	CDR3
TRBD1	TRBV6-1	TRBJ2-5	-	TGTGCCAGCAGTGAACCCCGGGACAGGGGGTACCAAGAGACCCAGTACTTC	CASSEPRDRGYQETQYF
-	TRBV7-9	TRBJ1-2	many	TGTGCCAGCACCCCCCCAGCAGATGGAAACTATGGCTACACCTTC	CASTPPADGNYGYTF
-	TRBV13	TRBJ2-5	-	TGTGCCAGCAGCACCCGGGGGAGCTTCGAGACCCAGTACTTC	CASSTRGSFETQYF
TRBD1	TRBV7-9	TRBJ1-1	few	TGTGCCAGCAGCCCAGGACAGGGTTTTACAGCTTTCTTT	CASSPGQGFTAFF
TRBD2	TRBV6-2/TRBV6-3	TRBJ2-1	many	TGTGCCAGCATCCTGGCTGGCGGGGGGTCCTACAATGAGCAGTTCTTC	CASILAGGGSYNEQFF
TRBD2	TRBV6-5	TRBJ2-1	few	TGTGCCAGCAGTTACCAACTAGCGGGGGGGAGCTCCTACAATGAGCAGTTCTTC	CASSYQLAGGSSYNEQFF
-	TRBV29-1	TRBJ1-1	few	TGCAGCGTTGATAGAGGTACTGAAGCTTTCTTT	CSVDRGTEAFF
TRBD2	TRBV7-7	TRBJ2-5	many	TGTGCCAGCAGCTTAGGGACTAGCGGAAAAGAGACCCAGTACTTC	CASSLGTSGKETQYF
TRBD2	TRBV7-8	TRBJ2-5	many	TGTGCCAGCAGCCAGGGGCTAGCGGGGAGGACACAAGAGACCCAGTACTTC	CASSQGLAGRTQETQYF
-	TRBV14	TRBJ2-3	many	TGTGCCAGCAGCCAGTTTTTTCGCCTGGATACGCAGTATTTT	CASSQFFRLDTQYF
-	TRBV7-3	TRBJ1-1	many	TGTGCCAGCAGCGCGGGCAACAGGGCTGAAGCTTTCTTT	CASSAGNRAEAFF
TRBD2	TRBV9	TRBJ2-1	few	TGTGCCAGCAGCGTAGAAGCGGGGCGATCCTACAATGAGCAGTTCTTC	CASSVEAGRSYNEQFF
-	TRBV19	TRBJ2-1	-	TGTGCCAGTAGTATATCAGGGTCGGGCTACAATGAGCAGTTCTTC	CASSISGSGYNEQFF
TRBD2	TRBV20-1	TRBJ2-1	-	TGCAGTGCGACTGGACTAGGGCCCAGTGAGCAGTTCTTC	CSATGLGPSEQFF
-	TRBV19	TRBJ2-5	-	TGTGCCAGTAGTATAGAGGGGTACGAAGAGACCCAGTACTTC	CASSIEGYEETQYF
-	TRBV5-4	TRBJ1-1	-	TGTGCCAGCAGCTTTCAGGGGCTGGCTGAAGCTTTCTTT	CASSFQGLAEAFF
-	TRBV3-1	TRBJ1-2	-	TGTGCCAGCAGCCCCCCCCGCCAGCTCTATGGCTACACCTTC	CASSPPRQLYGYTF
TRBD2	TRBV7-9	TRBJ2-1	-	TGTGCCAGCAGCGCGGGACTAGCGGGGGGGCGGAATGAGCAGTTCTTC	CASSAGLAGGRNEQFF
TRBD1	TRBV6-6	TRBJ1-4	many	TGTGCCAGCAGTTTTTTCCCTCCGGGACAGGGGGACTTTAATGAAAAACTGTTTTTT	CASSFFPPGQGDFNEKLFF
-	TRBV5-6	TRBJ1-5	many	TGTGCCAGCAGCTCTACTACAGGGACGAGCAATCAGCCCCAGCATTTT	CASSSTTGTSNQPQHF
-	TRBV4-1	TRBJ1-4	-	TGCGCCAGCAGCCAAGACCTGCCCACAGCCACAAGAGAAAAACTGTTTTTT	CASSQDLPTATREKLFF
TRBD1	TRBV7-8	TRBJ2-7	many	TGTGCCAGCAGCCTCCTTGACAGGGGGGACGAGCAGTACTTC	CASSLLDRGDEQYF
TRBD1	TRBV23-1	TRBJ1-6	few	TGCGCCAGCAGTCACAAGACAGGGGCGCGTTCACCCCTCCACTTT	CASSHKTGARSPLHF
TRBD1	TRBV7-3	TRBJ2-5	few	TGTGCCAGCAGCTCCACCGGACAGGGACGGCAAGAGACCCAGTACTTC	CASSSTGQGRQETQYF
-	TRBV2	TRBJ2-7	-	TGTGCCAGCAGTGTAGGTAGCGGAGAGTACGAGCAGTACTTC	CASSVGSGEYEQYF
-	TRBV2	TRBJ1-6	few	TGTGCCAGCAGTGAATCCGACCTTAATTCACCCCTCCACTTT	CASSESDLNSPLHF
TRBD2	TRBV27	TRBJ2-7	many	TGTGCCAGCAAGGAAGGCAGGGAGGGCTCCTACGAGCAGTACTTC	CASKEGREGSYEQYF
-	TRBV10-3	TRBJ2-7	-	TGTGCCGCCACAGAGACAGTTATGGGCGAGCAGTACTTC	CAATETVMGEQYF
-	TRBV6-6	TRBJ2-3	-	TGTGCCAGCAGTTATAGACTAGACTCGGGAGATACGCAGTATTTT	CASSYRLDSGDTQYF
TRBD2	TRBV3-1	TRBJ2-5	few	TGTGCCAGCAGCCAAGTCATCGGACTAGCGGGCCAAGAGACCCAGTACTTC	CASSQVIGLAGQETQYF
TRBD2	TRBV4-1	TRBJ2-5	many	TGCGCCAGCAGCCAAGTCCAGGCCGGGAGGGCACGGGAGACCCAGTACTTC	CASSQVQAGRARETQYF
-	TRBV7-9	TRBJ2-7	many	TGTGCCAGCAGCTTAGAGGAGGGACACCCCTACGAGCAGTACTTC	CASSLEEGHPYEQYF
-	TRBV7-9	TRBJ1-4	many	TGTGCCAGCAGCATGGAGATAGCTAATGAAAAACTGTTTTTT	CASSMEIANEKLFF
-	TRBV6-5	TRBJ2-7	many	TGTGCCAGCAGTTACTCTTGGCCACCCCTGGAGCAGTACTTC	CASSYSWPPLEQYF
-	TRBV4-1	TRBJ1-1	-	TGCGCCAGCAGCTCATCACCGTGGGGGAGCACTGAAGCTTTCTTT	CASSSSPWGSTEAFF
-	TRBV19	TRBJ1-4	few	TGTGCCAGTACAACCCGGGAGACGGATGAAAAACTGTTTTTT	CASTTRETDEKLFF
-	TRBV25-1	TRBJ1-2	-	TGTGCCAGCAGTGAGAAGGAGTTTCACACCTTC	CASSEKEFHTF
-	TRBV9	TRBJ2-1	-	TGTGCCAGCAGCGGGGGTTACTACAATGAGCAGTTCTTC	CASSGGYYNEQFF
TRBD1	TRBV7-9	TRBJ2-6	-	TGTGCCAGCAGCTTAAGGGACAGGGTTACTGGGGCCAACGTCCTGACTTTC	CASSLRDRVTGANVLTF
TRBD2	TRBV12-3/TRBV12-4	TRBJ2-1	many	TGTGCCAGCAGCCCCGCAGTGAACGAGCGGGAGTGGAGCTCCTACAATGAGCAGTTCTTC	CASSPAVNEREWSSYNEQFF
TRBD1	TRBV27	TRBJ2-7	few	TGTGCCAGCAGTCCCGTCCGGGACAGGGGAGACTACGAGCAGTACTTC	CASSPVRDRGDYEQYF
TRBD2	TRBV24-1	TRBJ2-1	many	TGTGCCACCAGTGATGGGACTAGCGGGAGTGAGCAGTTCTTC	CATSDGTSGSEQFF
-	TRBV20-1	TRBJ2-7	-	TGCAGTGCTAGGGCACCTAACTACGAGCAGTACTTC	CSARAPNYEQYF
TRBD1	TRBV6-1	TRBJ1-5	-	TGTGCCAGCAGGGGGACAGGGATTGAAAGCAATCAGCCCCAGCATTTT	CASRGTGIESNQPQHF
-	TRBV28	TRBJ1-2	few	TGTGCCAGCAGTTCGAGACAGCGAGCGGTGGGCATCTATGGCTACACCTTC	CASSSRQRAVGIYGYTF
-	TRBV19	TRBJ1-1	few	TGTGCCAGTACTCTGGTGGGGCCAAACACTGAAGCTTTCTTT	CASTLVGPNTEAFF
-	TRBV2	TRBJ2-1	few	TGTGCCAGCAGGCTGGATGAGCAGTTCTTC	CASRLDEQFF
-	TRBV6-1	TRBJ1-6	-	TGTGCCAGCATCGAAGGAGCTGACACAAACTTT	CASIEGADTNF